A selection of T cell receptor beta chains follows, all from one sample in a study of identical twins. TCRdb redid the calling of the 5' RACE reads with MiXCR, one entry per CDR3 protein. The sample holds 450,000 or so distinct CDR3 sequences, 14% seen once. The data also belong to a second study, concerning yellow fever vaccine responses in identical twins.

Material: CD4+ T cells sorted from blood. Receptor source: a young woman in good health. CDR3s include the opening cysteine and the closing phenylalanine or tryptophan. D genes are given only for firm matches. The listing skips clone size in some rows; elsewhere it reads once, few, many or a size class.

J gene,D gene,clone size,V gene,CDR3 protein,CDR3 DNA
TRBJ2-1,-,-,TRBV7-3,CASSRTGPSLTSYNEQFF,TGTGCCAGCAGCCGTACGGGCCCTAGTTTGACCTCCTACAATGAGCAGTTCTTC
TRBJ2-2,-,many,TRBV7-9,CASSRTSPNTGELFF,TGTGCCAGCAGCCGTACGTCACCGAACACCGGGGAGCTGTTTTTT
TRBJ2-7,TRBD1,-,TRBV29-1,CSVDYPAGGLLRKQYF,TGCAGCGTTGATTATCCCGCAGGGGGCCTCCTACGGAAGCAGTACTTC
TRBJ2-5,-,-,TRBV28,CASSLSGFPQYF,TGTGCCAGCAGTTTATCAGGGTTTCCCCAGTACTTC
TRBJ2-3,TRBD2,few,TRBV28,CASCSGGPTDTQYF,TGTGCCAGCTGTAGCGGGGGCCCAACAGATACGCAGTATTTT
TRBJ1-5,-,few,TRBV3-1,CASSHSGNQPQHF,TGTGCCAGCAGCCACTCGGGCAATCAGCCCCAGCATTTT
TRBJ2-2,TRBD1,-,TRBV7-9,CPSSFGQAANTGELFF,TGTCCCAGCAGCTTTGGACAGGCCGCGAACACCGGGGAGCTGTTTTTT
TRBJ2-3,-,many,TRBV29-1,CSVKDFTDTQYF,TGCAGCGTTAAGGACTTCACAGATACGCAGTATTTT
TRBJ2-7,-,few,TRBV4-3,CASSQGRQGDYEQYF,TGCGCCAGCAGCCAAGGACGGCAGGGAGACTACGAGCAGTACTTC
TRBJ2-6,TRBD1,few,TRBV12-3/TRBV12-4,CASSPGQGTFSGANVLTF,TGTGCCAGCAGCCCCGGACAGGGAACTTTCTCTGGGGCCAACGTCCTGACTTTC
TRBJ2-3,-,-,TRBV13,CASRGSYRADTQYF,TGTGCCAGCAGGGGGAGTTACAGGGCAGATACGCAGTATTTT
TRBJ2-5,-,-,TRBV30,CAWSPGPGLQETQYF,TGTGCCTGGAGTCCAGGCCCCGGACTACAAGAGACCCAGTACTTC
TRBJ2-7,-,-,TRBV4-1,CASSQSRFSSYEQYF,TGCGCCAGCAGCCAAAGCAGGTTTTCCTCCTACGAGCAGTACTTC
TRBJ2-3,-,many,TRBV9,CASSVVGSDTQYF,TGTGCCAGCAGCGTAGTGGGATCGGATACGCAGTATTTT
TRBJ2-2,TRBD2,-,TRBV29-1,CSVEDRGTSGGAGGELFF,TGCAGCGTTGAAGATCGAGGGACTAGCGGGGGGGCAGGCGGGGAGCTGTTTTTT
TRBJ2-1,-,-,TRBV2,CASSYPGVGAEQFF,TGTGCCAGCAGTTATCCGGGAGTTGGGGCCGAGCAGTTCTTC
TRBJ2-1,-,-,TRBV30,CAWSGSGYEQFF,TGTGCCTGGAGTGGGTCGGGGTATGAGCAGTTCTTC
TRBJ2-7,TRBD1,many,TRBV20-1,CSARQGPYEQYF,TGCAGTGCCCGACAGGGCCCCTACGAGCAGTACTTC
TRBJ2-1,-,many,TRBV20-1,CSADRDPKDNEQFF,TGCAGTGCAGACCGGGACCCCAAAGACAATGAGCAGTTCTTC
TRBJ2-1,TRBD2,few,TRBV19,CASNQLGLAGTKFF,TGTGCCAGCAATCAGTTGGGACTAGCGGGAACCAAGTTCTTC
TRBJ2-1,-,-,TRBV4-1,CASSQVSGLFYEQFF,TGCGCCAGCAGCCAAGTAAGCGGGCTTTTTTATGAGCAGTTCTTC